In this sample, the clone carrying this TCR beta chain turned up once. Its antigen is unidentified. The sample is drawn from a study of cytomegalovirus exposure and HLA in healthy donors. Study at large: The same platform as the roughly 670 first-cohort repertoires was used for the 100 to 150 validation repertoires, a later analysis reported.

CDR3 length: 18 amino acids. From germline, CDR1 is SGHRS and CDR2 YFSETQ. V lost 4 bases to trimming and J lost 0 bases; unmatched junction nucleotides: 15. Overall study results and limits: 150 to 200 TCR beta chains were listed as cytomegalovirus-associated. There were a few CMV-associated chains whose specificity for CMV antigens was confirmed in vitro. For most TCR sequences rarity was the rule, although some public TCRs occurred in many donors.

Sequencing was performed with immunoSEQ multiplex PCR; in TCRdb, only in-frame clones are kept and a portion is missing. This sample has 220,000 or so clones, with roughly 84% found just once. Sequencing was carried out using PBMCs. The receptor's source is a woman in her late teens or twenties in good health and CMV-seropositive. The V call is TRBV5-1, the J call TRBJ2-7, with 8 positions matching TRBD1. Here the CDR3 reads CASSLPLAGQEDSYEQYF. The CDR3 bases are TGCGCCAGCAGCCTACCGCTGGCGGGACAGGAGGACTCCTACGAGCAGTACTTC. Together with reference TRBV5-1 and TRBJ2-7, the CDR3 gives the full variable domain: KAGVTQTPRYLIKTRGQQVTLSCSPISGHRSVSWYQQTPGQGLQFLFEYFSETQRNKGNFPGRFSGRQFSNSRSEMNVSTLELGDSALYLCASSLPLAGQEDSYEQYFGPGTRLTVT.